This T cell receptor (beta chain) was recorded in a study of response to subunit inactivated influenza vaccine. Study findings and constraints: Authors suggested each seasonal influenza vaccination recruits few new T cells.

This clonotype was observed a few times. As yet, its antigen is unknown. TCRdb re-derived calls from the RT-PCR reads in MiXCR, one entry per CDR3 protein. The repertoire includes about 310,000 distinct CDR3 sequences, about 20% of them detected once, and about a tenth sits in the top ten. V gave up 1 base and J gave up 2 bases, with 6 bases separating them. The length of the CDR3 is 14 residues. Germline V gene lookup returns CDR1 MGHRA and CDR2 YSYEKL. The source material was PBMCs from blood, sampled less than 22 months after vaccination. The rearrangement uses TRBV4-1 and TRBJ2-1; maybe TRBD2 (6 bases). The sequence was obtained from a man aged 45-69 years who received an inactivated influenza vaccine. CDR3 DNA sequence: TGCGCCAGCAGCCAAGGACTAGCCTACAATGAGCAGTTCTTC. Protein product: CASSQGLAYNEQFF.